This is a list of T cell receptor beta chains from one sample in a study of radiation and T cells in renal cell carcinoma. The method was immunoSEQ multiplex PCR; TCRdb's version includes in-frame clones alone and lacks a portion of them. The sample contains 75,000 to 95,000 clones, 85% of which appear only once. The specimen comprised blood, sampled from a patient whose treatment included radiotherapy and nephrectomy. The receptor source for this set is a man over 45 with renal cell carcinoma. Both conserved end residues are part of each CDR3. D genes are given only for firm matches. Not every row has a clone size; where given, it reads once, few, many or a size class.

cdr3_aa cdr3_nt j_call cdr3_length v_call d_call clone_size
CAWHVGQGGGDTQYF TGTGCCTGGCACGTGGGACAGGGGGGTGGAGATACGCAGTATTTT TRBJ2-3 15 TRBV30 TRBD1 -
CATSTPAGAGELFF TGTGCCACCAGCACCCCAGCGGGTGCCGGGGAGCTGTTTTTT TRBJ2-2 14 TRBV15 - -
CASSMDTHYGYTF TGTGCCAGCAGCATGGACACCCATTATGGCTACACCTTC TRBJ1-2 13 TRBV7-9 - -
CASSSMGTGGGYEQYF TGTGCCAGCAGTTCTATGGGGACAGGGGGCGGCTACGAGCAGTACTTC TRBJ2-7 16 TRBV28 TRBD1 -
CASSDSQTGGEKLFF TGTGCCAGCAGCGACTCACAGACCGGCGGTGAAAAACTGTTTTTT TRBJ1-4 15 TRBV25-1 - -
CASSLDLVRGQETQYF TGTGCCAGCAGCTTAGATTTAGTCAGGGGCCAAGAGACCCAGTACTTC TRBJ2-5 16 TRBV11-2 - -
CASRAGPTGNSPLHF TGTGCCAGCCGGGCCGGGCCGACAGGGAATTCACCCCTCCACTTT TRBJ1-6 15 TRBV27 TRBD1 -
CASSFPSRSYNEQFF TGTGCCAGCAGCTTCCCCTCAAGGTCCTACAATGAGCAGTTCTTC TRBJ2-1 15 TRBV7-9 - -
CASSVVTYEQYF TGTGCCAGCAGCGTAGTAACCTACGAGCAGTACTTC TRBJ2-7 12 TRBV5-8 - -
CASSRGTVNEKLFF TGTGCCAGCAGCCGGGGGACAGTTAATGAAAAACTGTTTTTT TRBJ1-4 14 TRBV5-8 TRBD1 few
CASSPPWGPMNTEAFF TGTGCCAGCAGCCCACCCTGGGGCCCTATGAACACTGAAGCTTTCTTT TRBJ1-1 16 TRBV7-9 - -
CASSLDRANTGELFF TGCGCCAGCAGCTTGGACAGGGCGAACACCGGGGAGCTGTTTTTT TRBJ2-2 15 TRBV5-1 - few
CASSFGDERRYEQYF TGTGCCAGCAGTTTTGGGGACGAGCGGAGATACGAGCAGTACTTC TRBJ2-7 15 TRBV28 - -
CASSLPRNFQLSTDTQYF TGTGCCAGCAGTCTGCCCCGAAATTTTCAACTAAGCACAGATACGCAGTATTTT TRBJ2-3 18 TRBV2 - -
CASRTTGTGREETQYF TGCGCCAGCAGGACTACCGGGACAGGCAGGGAAGAGACCCAGTACTTC TRBJ2-5 16 TRBV5-1 TRBD1 -
CSVEGGGGRETQYF TGCAGCGTTGAGGGCGGGGGAGGACGAGAGACCCAGTACTTC TRBJ2-5 14 TRBV29-1 TRBD2 few
CASSPREAGETQYF TGTGCCAGCAGCCCTCGCGAAGCGGGAGAGACCCAGTACTTC TRBJ2-5 14 TRBV11-2 - -
CASSVPGLPENEQFF TGTGCCAGCAGCGTGCCGGGACTCCCGGAAAATGAGCAGTTCTTC TRBJ2-1 15 TRBV5-4 - -
CATSRGQEGLTDTQYF TGTGCCACCAGCAGAGGGCAGGAGGGCCTGACAGATACGCAGTATTTT TRBJ2-3 16 TRBV15 - -
CASSLGQIQETQYF TGTGCCAGCAGTTTAGGTCAGATCCAAGAGACCCAGTACTTC TRBJ2-5 14 TRBV28 - -
CAISESGQGYEKLFF TGTGCCATCAGTGAGTCGGGGCAGGGATATGAAAAACTGTTTTTT TRBJ1-4 15 TRBV10-3 - -
CASSTTTGAVGDIQYF TGTGCCAGCAGCACGACTACAGGGGCAGTTGGGGACATTCAGTACTTC TRBJ2-4 16 TRBV9 TRBD1 -
CASSLTGDGLGYTF TGTGCCAGCAGTTTAACAGGGGATGGGCTTGGCTACACCTTC TRBJ1-2 14 TRBV28 TRBD1 -
CASSLVTGGSEKLFF TGTGCCAGCAGCTTAGTAACGGGAGGGTCTGAAAAACTGTTTTTT TRBJ1-4 15 TRBV7-9 - -
CASSILGGIGQPQHF TGTGCCAGTAGTATACTTGGGGGCATAGGTCAGCCCCAGCATTTT TRBJ1-5 15 TRBV19 - -
CASSPDEADGYTF TGTGCCAGCTCACCGGACGAGGCGGATGGCTACACCTTC TRBJ1-2 13 TRBV18 - -
CASSWEYEQYF TGTGCCAGCAGTTGGGAATACGAGCAGTACTTC TRBJ2-7 11 TRBV28 - -
CASSPGFGQPQHF TGTGCCAGCAGCCCGGGGTTTGGGCAGCCCCAGCATTTT TRBJ1-5 13 TRBV14 - few
CASSPLAGLPGYEQYF TGTGCCAGCAGCCCCCTTGCGGGCCTACCCGGTTACGAGCAGTACTTC TRBJ2-7 16 TRBV28 - -
CASSLVWTGIYNEQFF TGTGCCAGCAGCTTAGTTTGGACAGGGATCTACAATGAGCAGTTCTTC TRBJ2-1 16 TRBV11-2 TRBD1 -
CAIRSDRNTDTQYF TGTGCCATCAGGTCGGACAGGAACACAGATACGCAGTATTTT TRBJ2-3 14 TRBV10-3 TRBD1 -
CAWSVTVSYEQYF TGTGCCTGGAGTGTGACAGTCTCCTACGAGCAGTACTTC TRBJ2-7 13 TRBV30 - -
CASSLAGTGLPDTIYF TGTGCCAGCAGCTTGGCGGGGACAGGGTTGCCGGACACCATATATTTT TRBJ1-3 16 TRBV5-8 TRBD1 -
CASSRPPGTGGEQYF TGTGCCAGCAGCCGTCCCCCGGGGACAGGGGGCGAGCAGTACTTC TRBJ2-7 15 TRBV27 TRBD1 -
CASSEARSTGTTEAFF TGTGCCAGCAGTGAAGCAAGGTCGACAGGGACCACTGAAGCTTTCTTT TRBJ1-1 16 TRBV2 TRBD1 -
CASSQEGGAGTNTGELFF TGCGCCAGCTCGCAGGAAGGGGGCGCTGGGACGAACACCGGGGAGCTGTTTTTT TRBJ2-2 18 TRBV4-3 TRBD1 -
CSVVLGTYEQYF TGCAGCGTTGTTCTGGGAACGTACGAGCAGTACTTC TRBJ2-7 12 TRBV29-1 - -
CASSVEAGSFYEQYF TGTGCCAGCAGCGTCGAAGCGGGGTCGTTCTACGAGCAGTACTTC TRBJ2-7 15 TRBV9 TRBD2 once
CASSPDGNNQPQHF TGCGCCAGCAGCCCCGACGGAAACAATCAGCCCCAGCATTTT TRBJ1-5 14 TRBV5-1 - -
CASRRGVTEAFF TGTGCCAGCAGGAGGGGTGTCACTGAAGCTTTCTTT TRBJ1-1 12 TRBV2 - -
CASRGGQGSEKLFF TGTGCCAGCAGGGGGGGACAGGGTAGTGAAAAACTGTTTTTT TRBJ1-4 14 TRBV27 TRBD1 -
CASSSPRLAGGPAYEQYF TGTGCCAGCAGTTCTCCGCGACTAGCGGGAGGGCCCGCCTACGAGCAGTACTTC TRBJ2-7 18 TRBV28 TRBD2 -
CASSLGGTETQYF TGCGCCAGCAGCTTGGGGGGAACTGAGACCCAGTACTTC TRBJ2-5 13 TRBV5-1 - -
CASSLGPITDTQYF TGTGCCAGCAGTTTAGGGCCGATCACAGATACGCAGTATTTT TRBJ2-3 14 TRBV27 - -
CASSLSRYTEAFF TGTGCCAGCAGTTTATCCCGGTACACTGAAGCTTTCTTT TRBJ1-1 13 TRBV28 - few
CASSWGDTQYF TGCGCCAGCAGCTGGGGGGATACGCAGTATTTT TRBJ2-3 11 TRBV5-1 - -
CASSLLGGGGYNEQFF TGTGCCAGCAGTTTATTGGGGGGAGGCGGGTACAATGAGCAGTTCTTC TRBJ2-1 16 TRBV27 - -